One and the same sample provided the 5 T cell receptor beta chains below, sequenced in a study of identical twins. TCRdb reprocessed the 5' RACE reads via MiXCR and lists one record per CDR3 protein. The sample lists just under 650,000 distinct CDR3 sequences; 7.1% were seen once. This sample was also put to use in a study of yellow fever vaccine responses in identical twins.

The sample comprised PBMCs. These receptors were collected from a woman younger than 30 in good health.

This clonotype was picked up many times. The chain employs TRBV6-5 and TRBJ2-1; D not certain. The CDR3 is made up of 14 amino acids. V was trimmed by 0 bases and J by 3 bases, leaving 6 bases between them. Germline V gene sequence: CDR1 MNHEY, CDR2 SVGAGI. CDR3 sequence reads: CASSYSAVYNEQFF. The CDR3 DNA follows: TGTGCCAGCAGTTACTCAGCTGTCTACAATGAGCAGTTCTTC.

This clonotype has a handful of counts. The chain employs TRBV2 and TRBJ2-1; D call uncertain. The CDR3 has 15 amino acids. V was cut by 0 bases and J by 0 bases, with 6 bases left in between. Germline CDR1 is SNHLY and CDR2 is FYNNEI. CDR3 sequence (DNA): TGTGCCAGCAGTGAAGCGGCAGTCTCCTACAATGAGCAGTTCTTC. Residues: CASSEAAVSYNEQFF.

The chain couples TRBV11-2 to TRBJ2-1, with unresolved D. CDR1 and CDR2 from the germline V gene are SGHAT and FQNNGV. CDR3 length: 12 residues. Here the CDR3 reads CVVINSYNEQFF. In DNA form, the CDR3 reads TGTGTCGTTATTAACTCCTACAATGAGCAGTTCTTC.

This rearrangement joins TRBV9 to TRBJ1-6; D is unclear. CDR1 SGDLS and CDR2 YYNGEE come from the germline V gene. The CDR3 length is 12 residues. The V end was cut by 8 bases, the J end by 12 bases, with 15 bases between. The CDR3 DNA reads as TGTGCCAGACCGACAAGAATAATACCCCTCCACTTT. It translates to CARPTRIIPLHF.

The chain recombines TRBV12-3 or TRBV12-4 with TRBJ1-2, with D perhaps matching TRBD1 (5 bases). Between the trimmed V and J ends, which lost 5 bases and 2 bases, there was a span of 27 bases. This CDR3 spans 19 amino acids. CDR3 sequence (DNA): TGTGCCAGCAGTCATGACAAGGGACTCCCCGGGAGGGTGAACTATGGCTACACCTTC. The encoded protein is CASSHDKGLPGRVNYGYTF.